The present T cell receptor beta chain was sequenced within a study of shared clonotypes between healthy human individuals (dated by TCRdb to 2018 to 2021). As for the study more broadly: The cohort comprised two women and a few men aged 18 to 49 years. Different laboratories and diverse techniques were used to prepare libraries and sequence TCR repertoires, to increase sequencing depth and limit assay-specific biases. To estimate repertoire size and how much clonotypes are shared between individuals, the study performed deep sequencing of blood TCR repertoires from five healthy adults. Per donor, leukapheresis produced somewhere between about 0.94 and 9.5 billion PBMCs. For each donor, CD4 naive and CD4 memory were each run on three plates, CD8 naive on two plates, and CD8 memory on one plate. Paper-wide results and their limitations: Sampling was restricted to blood, and TCR repertoires in tissues likely differ from the TCR repertoires found in blood. Pairwise subsampling led to the expectation that sequencing depth would affect the degree of clonotype sharing among donors. Across several donors, roughly 5.1% of naive CD4, 3% to 3.5% of naive CD8, 2% to 2.5% of memory CD4, and 0.3% to 0.45% of memory CD8 clonotypes were shared. Even with the large sequencing depth, rarefaction of the sorted-subset datasets indicated that sequencing was incomplete. Naive subsets generally had larger estimated clonotype richness than memory subsets. The genetic and exposure-history diversity represented was limited by the small number of donors. Compared with non-shared clonotypes, clonotypes shared by all four sorted-subset donors had higher generation probabilities.

TCR CDR3 regions were amplified from genomic DNA by multiplex PCR using the deep immunoSEQ assay. For each cell subset, the extracted genomic DNA was distributed evenly across all wells of several immunoSEQ 96-well plates, and each plate served as one replicate. For sorted subsets, 150 to 250 ng genomic DNA, equal to tens of thousands of T cell genomes, was loaded into each replicate PCR. Purified libraries were measured with a Qubit 3.0 fluorometer, size-checked on a Bioanalyzer 2100, and measured again with the KAPA Library Quantification kit. Each immunoSEQ 96-well plate was sequenced on its own single-read 150-cycle Illumina NextSeq 550 flow cell. The study's processing was this. The immunoSEQ output contained only junctional sequences without quality scores, so filtering could not match that applied to full-length reads. To assign V/J genes and CDR3, sequences were annotated against IMGT germline references using PyIR, a Python wrapper for IgBLAST v1.9. Any read was removed if the V/J assignment was weak (E-value above 1e-6), the CDR3 was missing, or the read contained stop codons, out-of-frame junctions, or ambiguous translated residues. V3J clonotypes were defined as sequences sharing the same inferred V gene, J gene, and CDR3 amino acid sequence. Percentage overlap between repertoires was calculated by dividing the number of shared unique clonotypes by the size of the smaller repertoire. RTK rarefaction, the Chao1 estimator, and Recon v2.1 estimates of unobserved clonotypes were used to assess repertoire richness. Generation probabilities for all TCRbeta clonotypes obtained by the gDNA method from a handful of donors were computed using OLGA. Here the immuneACCESS table is served through TCRdb, limited to in-frame sequences with V and J called. Missing clones are a known gap in these copies; in checked studies unresolved V genes cover under half, and the rest lacks a known reason. V and J calls and clone size are those listed in that table; D and trimming were worked out from the DNA. The sample table holds a few hundred thousand clones, of which 95% to 96% were seen once. The ten largest make up around 0.097% of the sample.

Spanning cysteine to phenylalanine, the CDR3 consists of 16 amino acids. The sequence is cut down to CDR3 DNA, 48 bases in frame from base 1. Reading the germline V gene gives CDR1 SGHAT and CDR2 FQNNGV. For the CD8 naive samples, CD45RO-negative cells were positively selected for CCR7, yielding a CD45RA+CCR7+ population from which TemRA cells were excluded. The donors were healthy, HIV-negative adults who had no recently reported acute infections or vaccinations. Every donor was a Caucasian adult residing in Nashville, Tennessee, USA. Blood was obtained by leukapheresis, after which PBMCs were separated by Ficoll-Histopaque density gradient centrifugation and cryopreserved in liquid nitrogen vapor phase. Analytical flow cytometry was used to check the purity and quantity of every magnetically sorted T cell population. From each sorted fraction, genomic DNA was isolated and quantified by UV absorbance on a Nanodrop 2000c.

About this clone itself: Its antigen is not yet known. Per-nucleotide qualities are absent, and no much larger clonotype sits a single base away.

Sequenced sample: naive CD8+ T cells sorted from blood. Taken with the paper, the label for cell subset or site translates to: CD45RA+CCR7+. The sequence derives from a woman in her thirties in good health. The chain couples TRBV11-2 to TRBJ2-5, with 8 bases matching TRBD2. The J call may be faulty, since TRBJ2-7 better matches the DNA end. The CDR3: CASSFGGAGPPYEQYF. The DNA sequence is TGTGCCAGCAGCTTCGGGGGGGCAGGGCCCCCCTACGAGCAGTACTTC.